Listed below are T cell receptor beta chains from one sample, sequenced in a study of response to subunit inactivated influenza vaccine. TCRdb fed the RT-PCR reads into MiXCR, producing one record per CDR3 protein. Here the sample spans 170,000 or so distinct CDR3 sequences, roughly 10% being singletons. This specimen consisted of CD8+ T cells sorted from PBMCs, obtained less than 25 months after vaccination. These receptors were taken from a man between 50 and 69 years old who received an inactivated influenza vaccine. Each CDR3 is given without its conserved first and last residue.

>TRBJ2-5|TRBV3-1
ASSQEAKGIQETQY
>TRBJ2-5|TRBV9
ASSDGASVMYQETQY
>TRBJ2-1|TRBV5-1
ASSLAQIYNEQF
>TRBJ1-6|TRBV5-6
ASSLVSGVGNSPLH
>TRBJ2-7|TRBV9
ASGQGTREQY
>TRBJ1-1|TRBV7-8
ASSFVGEAF
>TRBJ2-5|TRBV11-1
ASTGTSGVSRETQY
>TRBJ2-1|TRBV12-3/TRBV12-4
ASSKVNEQF
>TRBJ2-1|TRBV25-1
ATTGGGQF
>TRBJ2-3|TRBV6-1
ASRGAVSTDTQY
>TRBJ2-7|TRBV20-1
SARDSGKYEQY
>TRBJ2-6|TRBV28
ASSFWQTAVSGANVLT
>TRBJ2-6|TRBV9
ASSVVEAGANVLT
>TRBJ1-1|TRBV15
ATSRGTGVGTEAF
>TRBJ2-7|TRBV7-6
ASSLRDSSYEQY
>TRBJ2-1|TRBV28
ASSPGGAIYNEQF
>TRBJ2-7|TRBV20-1
SARDNAGVSYEQY
>TRBJ2-3|TRBV12-3/TRBV12-4
ASSSETSKADTQY
>TRBJ1-2|TRBV4-1
ASSQDQVPRYGYT
>TRBJ2-1|TRBV5-1
ASSPALAGVSNEQF
>TRBJ2-7|TRBV20-1
SARPPAEYEQY
>TRBJ2-3|TRBV11-2
ASSLGLSGDSTDTQY
>TRBJ1-1|TRBV7-9
ASSPLSGVEAF
>TRBJ2-1|TRBV7-9
ASSFHGGQDNEQF
>TRBJ2-7|TRBV27
ASRSSGTYEQY
>TRBJ2-7|TRBV3-1
ASSQELGPAYEQY
>TRBJ2-7|TRBV4-3
ASSQDGGSSYEQY
>TRBJ1-1|TRBV25-1
ASSVTGGTEAF
>TRBJ2-7|TRBV20-1
SARDSGGHSVEQY
>TRBJ2-7|TRBV28
ASLDSPFSYEQY
>TRBJ2-1|TRBV27
ASSLSMGPYNEQF
>TRBJ2-5|TRBV7-6
ASSQYTGGETQY
>TRBJ2-1|TRBV11-2
ASSLELGRVSYNEQF
>TRBJ1-1|TRBV29-1
SVGQQGFGTEAF
>TRBJ2-3|TRBV11-2
ASSLLSFGDTQY
>TRBJ2-2|TRBV6-1
ASSPWTGLSGELF
>TRBJ2-7|TRBV7-9
ASSLGWGPGYEQY
>TRBJ2-7|TRBV9
ASSQWDRGYEQY
>TRBJ2-1|TRBV6-1
ASSRFLGEIDNEQF
>TRBJ2-7|TRBV30
AWSEDLGFEQY
>TRBJ2-1|TRBV27
ASRLGVRNEQF
>TRBJ1-2|TRBV5-1
ASSPDRAGGYT
>TRBJ2-7|TRBV5-1
ASSFFQGYEQY